The 2 T cell receptor beta chains given below trace back to one sample, sequenced in a study of blood T cell repertoires in COVID-19. TCRdb keeps only in-frame clones here, not all; method: immunoSEQ multiplex PCR. The sample gives fewer than 250,000 clones, approximately 80% of which show up once; 5% to 8% is in the top ten. The sequenced sample consisted of peripheral blood. The origin of the receptors is a woman aged 60-70 years with active or convalescent COVID-19.

This chain connects TRBV10-3 to TRBJ1-5; 7 nucleotides match TRBD1. The CDR3 has 14 residues. V trimming: 2 bases; J trimming: 4 bases; junction bases outside the gene matches: 2. Germline lookup yields CDR1 ENHRY and CDR2 SYGVKD. The CDR3 DNA follows: TGTGCCATCAGTGAGGGGACAGAAAATCAGCCCCAGCATTTT. This codes for CAISEGTENQPQHF.

CDR3 protein: CASSWVPGQGVHEQYV. The CDR3, as DNA: TGTGCCAGCAGCTGGGTGCCAGGACAGGGGGTCCACGAGCAGTACGTC. This rearrangement joins TRBV5-4 to TRBJ2-7; 10 positions match TRBD1. CDR3 length: 16 amino acids. Germline V CDR1 and CDR2: SGHNT, YYREEE (reference sequence). Losses at the gene ends were 3 bases for V and 5 bases for J; bases not matched to a gene: 11.